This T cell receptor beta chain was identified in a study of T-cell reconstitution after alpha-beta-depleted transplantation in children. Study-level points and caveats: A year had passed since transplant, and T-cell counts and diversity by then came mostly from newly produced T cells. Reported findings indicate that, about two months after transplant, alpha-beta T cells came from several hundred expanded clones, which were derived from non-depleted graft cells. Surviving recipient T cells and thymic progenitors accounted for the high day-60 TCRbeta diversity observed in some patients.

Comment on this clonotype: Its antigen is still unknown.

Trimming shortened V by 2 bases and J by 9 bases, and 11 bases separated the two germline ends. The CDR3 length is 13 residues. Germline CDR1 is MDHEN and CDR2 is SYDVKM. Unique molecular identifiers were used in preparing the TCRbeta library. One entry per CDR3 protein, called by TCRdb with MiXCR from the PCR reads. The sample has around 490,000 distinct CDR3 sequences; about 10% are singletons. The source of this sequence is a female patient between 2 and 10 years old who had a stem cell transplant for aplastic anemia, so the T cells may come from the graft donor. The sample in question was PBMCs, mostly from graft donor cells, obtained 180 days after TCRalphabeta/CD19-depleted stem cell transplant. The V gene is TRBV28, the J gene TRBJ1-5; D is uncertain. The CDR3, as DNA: TGTGCCAGCAGTTTAACGGGAATAGGGCCCCAGCATTTT. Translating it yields CASSLTGIGPQHF.